One sample yielded the 27 T cell receptor beta chains listed below, sequenced in a study of long-term antiretroviral therapy in people with HIV (dated by TCRdb to 2021 to 2024). The immunoSEQ hsTCRB v3.0 assay was used at survey level resolution to sequence the TRB variable region. Drawn from immuneACCESS, this table holds only the in-frame rearrangements with V and J called that TCRdb kept. Clones are partly lost; checked studies trace under half to an unresolved V gene and leave the rest unexplained. This sample is represented by 30,000 or so clones; around 97% of them were singletons. Under 2.5% of the sample goes to the ten largest clones. The specimen was unsorted PBMCs, collected 7.6 years after starting antiretroviral therapy. Receptors were obtained from a man aged 25 to 40 with HIV.

The chain links TRBV5-4 to TRBJ2-7; 7 bases are a match to TRBD1. Per the germline V gene, CDR1 is SGHNT and CDR2 is YYREEE (reference sequence). The V and J ends lost 0 bases and 2 bases, in that order; junction bases with no gene match: 2. The length of the CDR3 is 14 residues. CDR3 amino acids: CASSLVQGAYEQYF. In DNA form, the CDR3 reads TGTGCCAGCAGCTTGGTCCAGGGGGCCTACGAGCAGTACTTC.

This chain joins TRBV25-1 and TRBJ1-2; D is perhaps TRBD1 (6 bases). Trimming removed 6 bases from V and 4 bases from J, with 15 bases in between. This CDR3 is built from 14 residues. CDR1 and CDR2 from the germline V gene are MGHDK and SYGVNS. The CDR3 DNA is TGTGCCAGCAGCCCAGGACAGTCCACCTATGGCTACACCTTC. It translates to CASSPGQSTYGYTF.

This clone showed up just once. The chain has TRBV29-1 and TRBJ2-4, with a weak D call TRBD2 (5 bases). The V gene lost 4 bases and the J gene lost 5 bases, with 9 bases spanning the gap. Germline-derived CDR1 and CDR2 are SQVTM and ANQGSEA. This CDR3 region has 12 residues. The CDR3 reads CSVAEGENIQYF. For the CDR3, the DNA is TGCAGCGTTGCAGAGGGCGAAAACATTCAGTACTTC.

The chain couples TRBV6-5 to TRBJ2-1; D is uncertain. This CDR3 has 14 amino acids. V was cut by 0 bases and J by 6 bases, with 9 bases left in between. Looked up from germline, CDR1 is MNHEY and CDR2 is SVGAGI. The DNA for the CDR3 is TGTGCCAGCAGTTACTCGTGGATGGGCAATGAGCAGTTCTTC. It codes for CASSYSWMGNEQFF.

The chain links TRBV12-5 to TRBJ1-2; a possible D gene is TRBD1 (5 bases). The CDR3 covers 15 residues. The V and J ends lost 6 bases and 2 bases respectively, with 16 bases between them. From germline, CDR1 is LGHNT and CDR2 FRNRAP. CDR3 protein: CASGEHGAPNYGYTF. CDR3 bases: TGTGCTAGTGGGGAACACGGGGCGCCCAACTATGGCTACACCTTC. The variable domain in full, with the rest retrieved from reference TRBV12-5 and TRBJ1-2, is DARVTQTPRHKVTEMGQEVTMRCQPILGHNTVFWYRQTMMQGLELLAYFRNRAPLDDSGMPKDRFSAEMPDATLATLKIQPSEPRDSAVYFCASGEHGAPNYGYTFGSGTRLTVV.

The chain joins TRBV19 to TRBJ2-3, with unresolved D. V gave up 6 bases and J gave up 0 bases, with 7 bases separating them. Germline loops: CDR1 LNHDA, CDR2 SQIVND (reference sequence). The CDR3 sequence is 13 residues long. DNA for the CDR3: TGTGCCAGTAGCCGGCAAAGCACAGATACGCAGTATTTT. It encodes CASSRQSTDTQYF.

The rearrangement uses TRBV7-8 and TRBJ2-2; D gene ambiguous. The V end was cut by 1 base, the J end by 0 bases, with 6 bases between. CDR1 is SGHVS, CDR2 FQNEAQ, per germline. The CDR3 is made up of 15 amino acids. The CDR3: CASSLGLTNTGELFF. The CDR3 region has the DNA TGTGCCAGCAGCTTAGGCCTAACGAACACCGGGGAGCTGTTTTTT.

This sequence joins TRBV6-5 and TRBJ1-1; 8 positions match TRBD1. The CDR3 is 14 amino acids. V lost 5 bases to trimming and J lost 0 bases; unmatched junction nucleotides: 2. The germline CDR1 and CDR2 sequences are MNHEY and SVGAGI. CDR3 amino acids: CASSRTGMNTEAFF. CDR3 nucleotides: TGTGCCAGCAGTCGGACAGGGATGAACACTGAAGCTTTCTTT.

This chain joins TRBV9 and TRBJ2-3, with TRBD1 identical over 7 bases. The CDR3 is 15 amino acids. J gave up 2 bases and V 0 bases, and 3 bases lay outside the gene matches. Germline CDR1 reads SGDLS; CDR2 reads YYNGEE. CDR3 amino acids: CASSVGDSTTDTQYF. CDR3 DNA: TGTGCCAGCAGCGTAGGGGACAGTACCACAGATACGCAGTATTTT.

CDR3 coding DNA: TGTGCCACCCAGGCGTTGGACTCAGGGGAGCTGTTTTTT. It codes for CATQALDSGELFF. The chain uses TRBV27 and TRBJ2-2, with D possibly being TRBD2 (5 bases). The CDR3 consists of 13 residues. CDR1 is MNHEY, CDR2 SMNVEV, per germline (reference sequence). V lost 10 bases and J 8 bases, leaving 17 bases between the germline ends.

The rearrangement links TRBV9 to TRBJ1-1; D may be TRBD1 (5 bases). V lost 3 bases and J 3 bases, leaving 9 bases between the germline ends. The V gene's germline CDR1 is SGDLS and CDR2 YYNGEE. The length of the CDR3 is 13 residues. The CDR3: CASSGEGDTEAFF. CDR3 nucleotide sequence: TGTGCCAGCAGCGGGGAAGGGGACACTGAAGCTTTCTTT.

The chain couples TRBV7-9 to TRBJ2-7; D unclear. The CDR3 is 12 residues long. Germline V gene data show CDR1 as SEHNR and CDR2 as FQNEAQ (reference sequence). The V gene lost 5 bases and the J gene lost 0 bases, with 5 bases spanning the gap. As DNA, the CDR3 is TGTGCCAGCAGCCCAGGCTCCTACGAGCAGTACTTC. Residues: CASSPGSYEQYF.

Of note for this clone: A read error may produce the germline difference seen at one junction end. The V call is TRBV3-1 (or the pseudogene TRBV3-2), the J call TRBJ2-7; D is perhaps TRBD1 or TRBD2 (5 bases each). The CDR3 is 8 residues long. The germline gives CDR1 LGHDT, CDR2 YNNKEL (reference sequence). CDR3 coding DNA: TGTGCCAGCAATGGGGACCCCTTC. Its protein product is CASNGDPF.

V gene TRBV27 combines with J gene TRBJ1-4, with TRBD1 as a possible D gene (6 bases). V shed 3 bases and J shed 5 bases, with 10 bases lying between them. Germline CDR1 is MNHEY and CDR2 is SMNVEV (reference sequence). This CDR3 is built from 14 residues. The CDR3 DNA is TGTGCCAGCAGTTTCAGGGGCCTAAATGAAAAACTGTTTTTT. Translation gives CASSFRGLNEKLFF.

This chain connects TRBV2 to TRBJ2-7; weak D call: TRBD1 (5 bases). V lost 6 bases, J lost 2 bases, and 8 bases lay in between. Germline V gives CDR1 SNHLY, CDR2 FYNNEI. The CDR3 loop spans 12 amino acids. CDR3 protein: CASRGHPYEQYF. The CDR3, as DNA: TGTGCCAGCAGGGGGCACCCCTACGAGCAGTACTTC.

The chain recombines TRBV27 with TRBJ1-6; no clear D gene. The length of the CDR3 is 12 residues. Looked up from germline, CDR1 is MNHEY and CDR2 is SMNVEV (reference sequence). V gave up 6 bases and J gave up 0 bases, with 0 bases separating them. This CDR3 reads CASSSYNSPLHF. The DNA of the CDR3 is TGTGCCAGCAGCTCCTATAATTCACCCCTCCACTTT.

This rearrangement joins TRBV13 to TRBJ2-7, with D hard to call. The CDR3 is made up of 13 amino acids. V was pared by 2 bases and J by 5 bases, with 10 bases between. Germline CDR1 and CDR2: PRHDT and FYEKMQ (reference sequence). CDR3 region: CASSLKLLHEQYF. DNA for the CDR3: TGTGCCAGCAGCTTAAAGCTGCTCCACGAGCAGTACTTC.

The CDR3 DNA follows: TGTGCCAGCAGTGAAGCCCGCGGCAGCCAGGGTGGGGCCGGGGAGCTGTTTTTT. Its translation is CASSEARGSQGGAGELFF. This sequence joins TRBV6-1 and TRBJ2-2, with a weak D call TRBD1 (5 bases). Trimming pared 0 bases from V and 6 bases from J, leaving 20 bases between. The CDR3 extends over 18 amino acids. Germline loops: CDR1 MNHNS, CDR2 SASEGT.

The rearrangement links TRBV6-1 to TRBJ1-5; possibly TRBD1 for D (5 bases). The CDR3 is made up of 14 amino acids. The V end was cut by 2 bases, the J end by 4 bases, with 9 bases between. Germline assignment: CDR1 MNHNS and CDR2 SASEGT. The CDR3: CASSEQGRNQPQHF. CDR3 sequence (DNA): TGTGCCAGCAGTGAACAGGGACGGAATCAGCCCCAGCATTTT.

The chain is built from TRBV13 and TRBJ1-3; the D is unclear. Trimming shortened V by 2 bases and J by 0 bases, and 5 bases separated the two germline ends. There are 14 residues in the CDR3. The germline V gene has CDR1 PRHDT and CDR2 FYEKMQ (reference sequence). The CDR3 DNA reads as TGTGCCAGCAGCTTATACAACTCTGGAAACACCATATATTTT. Its protein is CASSLYNSGNTIYF.

The chain has TRBV11-1 and TRBJ2-5, with 9 positions matching TRBD2. CDR1 and CDR2 (germline): SGHAT, FQDESV (reference sequence). The CDR3 runs to 15 residues. Trimming removed 2 bases from V and 5 bases from J; junction bases left unmatched: 6. CDR3 protein: CASSLMSGGPETQYF. The DNA of the CDR3 is TGTGCCAGCAGCTTAATGAGCGGGGGGCCGGAGACCCAGTACTTC. The variable domain in full, with the rest retrieved from reference TRBV11-1 and TRBJ2-5, is EAEVAQSPRYKITEKSQAVAFWCDPISGHATLYWYRQILGQGPELLVQFQDESVVDDSQLPKDRFSAERLKGVDSTLKIQPAELGDSAMYLCASSLMSGGPETQYFGPGTRLLVL.

V usage is TRBV15 and J usage is TRBJ2-7; 12 bases match TRBD2. Germline-derived CDR1 and CDR2 are LNHNV and YYDKDF (reference sequence). The CDR3 extends over 15 amino acids. The J segment lost 5 bases and the V segment lost 0 bases, leaving 2 bases of the junction unmatched. Written as DNA, the CDR3 is TGTGCCACCAGCAGAGAGACTAGCGGGAGTGACGAGCAGTACTTC. Amino acid sequence: CATSRETSGSDEQYF.

In this sample, this clone turned up once. J is TRBJ2-3 and V is TRBV18; 9 bases are a match to TRBD1. The ends lost 6 bases at V and 0 bases at J; junction bases unmatched: 13. The CDR3 sequence is 18 residues long. CDR1 and CDR2 from the germline V gene are KGHSH and LQKENI. CDR3 amino acids: CASSLTPGQGASTDTQYF. DNA for the CDR3: TGTGCCAGCTCCCTAACACCGGGACAGGGTGCTAGCACAGATACGCAGTATTTT.

This sequence joins TRBV2 and TRBJ2-7; TRBD2 matches at 7 bases. This CDR3 is 16 amino acids long. Germline trimming cut 6 bases from V and 3 bases from J; bases unmatched to any gene: 14. Germline V CDR1 and CDR2: SNHLY, FYNNEI. CDR3 sequence (DNA): TGTGCCAGCAGCCCAGTTGGTGCGGGAGTAGACTACGAGCAGTACTTC. Translating gives CASSPVGAGVDYEQYF.

The chain is built from TRBV6-4 and TRBJ2-3, with 9 bases fitting TRBD2. J gave up 4 bases and V 9 bases, and 17 bases lay outside the gene matches. Germline CDR1 and CDR2: MRHNA and SNTAGT. The CDR3 loop spans 17 amino acids. The CDR3 DNA reads TGTGCCAGAAACCTGACTAGCGGAAAAGATAGTGCAGATACGCAGTATTTT. It codes for CARNLTSGKDSADTQYF.

The chain uses TRBV5-4 and TRBJ2-7; TRBD2 matches 13 bases. Trimming at V came to 3 bases and at J to 6 bases, leaving 6 bases not matched to a gene. The CDR3 is 15 amino acids. Germline V gene lookup returns CDR1 SGHNT and CDR2 YYREEE (reference sequence). As DNA, the CDR3 is TGTGCCAGCAGCTACCCACTAGCGGGAGGGGGCGAGCAGTACTTC. This codes for CASSYPLAGGGEQYF.

This chain uses TRBV11-2 with TRBJ1-6; 7 bases match TRBD1. Germline CDR1 reads SGHAT; CDR2 reads FQNNGV. V dropped 6 bases and J dropped 9; count of bases not matched to a gene: 17. The CDR3 has 17 amino acids. The CDR3 sequence: CASSGTQKEGAGSPLHF. The CDR3 nucleotides are TGTGCCAGCAGTGGGACCCAAAAGGAGGGGGCCGGTTCACCCCTCCACTTT.